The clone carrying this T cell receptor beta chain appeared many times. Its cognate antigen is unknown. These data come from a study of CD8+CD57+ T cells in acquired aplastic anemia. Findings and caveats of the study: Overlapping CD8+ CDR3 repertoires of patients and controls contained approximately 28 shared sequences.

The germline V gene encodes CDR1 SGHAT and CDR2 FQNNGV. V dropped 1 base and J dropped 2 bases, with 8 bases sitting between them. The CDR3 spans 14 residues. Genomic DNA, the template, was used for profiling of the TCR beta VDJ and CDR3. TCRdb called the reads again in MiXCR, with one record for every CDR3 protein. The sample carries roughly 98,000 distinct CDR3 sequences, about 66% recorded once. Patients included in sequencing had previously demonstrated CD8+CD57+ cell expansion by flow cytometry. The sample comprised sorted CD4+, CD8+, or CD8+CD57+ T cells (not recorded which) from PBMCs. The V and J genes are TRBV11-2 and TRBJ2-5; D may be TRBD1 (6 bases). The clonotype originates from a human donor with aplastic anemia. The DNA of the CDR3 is TGTGCCAGCAGCTTAGGGGGGCGACAAGAGACCCAGTACTTC. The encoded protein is CASSLGGRQETQYF.